The clone carrying this T cell receptor beta chain was picked up many times. This CDR3 region has 16 residues. V was clipped by 3 bases and J by 0 bases; unmatched bases: 6. Germline CDR1 is SGDLS and CDR2 is YYNGEE. These data originate in a study of blood T cells in healthy people across ages. PCR was performed a second time for about 7 to 12 cycles using a sample-barcoded 5' primer and a J-beta primer mix. TCRdb recomputed calls from the 5' RACE reads with MiXCR, one row per CDR3 protein. Of hundreds of thousands of distinct CDR3 sequences listed, roughly 30% were seen once; the top ten hold approximately 15%.

The source material was blood. The TCR was taken from a woman older than 75 in good health. The gene calls are TRBV9 and TRBJ2-3; 8 bases are a match to TRBD2. CDR3 DNA sequence: TGTGCCAGCAGCGCCGGGGGGGGGCGAAGCACAGATACGCAGTATTTT. This sequence encodes CASSAGGGRSTDTQYF.